This T cell receptor beta chain was obtained from a study of radiotherapy plus CTLA-4 blockade in lung cancer. Study overall: 18% of patients responded objectively, and about 30% achieved disease control.

Sequencing was performed with immunoSEQ multiplex PCR; in TCRdb, only in-frame clones are kept and a portion is missing. In the table there are 45,000 or so clones, 73% of which are singletons. This clone has only a few counts. Its antigen is as yet unknown. Regarding the study as a whole: Response, reportedly, was best predicted by interferon-beta along with early blood T cell clone dynamics. Blood-borne expansion of tumor-derived TCR clones followed radiotherapy plus ipilimumab.

Those with chemo-refractory metastatic non-small-cell lung cancer were treated with focal radiation combined with CTLA-4 blockade using ipilimumab. This CDR3 is built from 22 residues. J lost 0 bases, V lost 6 bases, and 25 bases had no gene match. The germline gives CDR1 MNHEY, CDR2 SMNVEV (reference sequence). This chain links TRBV27 with TRBJ2-1, with 8 bases matching TRBD2. The receptor was isolated from a human donor with non-small cell lung cancer who had a complete response to radiotherapy plus ipilimumab. The material was peripheral blood, obtained from a patient treated with radiotherapy plus ipilimumab. For the CDR3, the DNA is TGTGCCAGCAGCTTACGGGGGGGGGCTAGCGGCCTAATATCAAGCTCCTACAATGAGCAGTTCTTC. Translated: CASSLRGGASGLISSSYNEQFF.